The sequence of this T cell receptor (beta chain) was determined in a study of radiotherapy plus CTLA-4 blockade in lung cancer. General study points: Increased serum interferon-beta after radiation also reportedly predicted response strongly. Peripheral blood showed expansion of tumor-derived TCR clones after radiotherapy and ipilimumab.

The CDR3 consists of 17 residues. Germline lookup yields CDR1 SGHVS and CDR2 FNYEAQ. The V and J ends lost 5 bases and 4 bases, in that order; junction bases with no gene match: 12. Sequencing was performed with immunoSEQ multiplex PCR; in TCRdb, only in-frame clones are kept and a portion is missing. The table lists more than 100,000 clones, over 80% of them singletons, with 5.5% to 8.5% in the top ten. This clone was counted a single time. Antigen specificity is unknown. In chemo-refractory metastatic non-small-cell lung cancer, patients got ipilimumab CTLA-4 blockade together with focal radiation. This receptor was taken from a human donor with non-small cell lung cancer that progressed on radiotherapy plus ipilimumab. The V call is TRBV7-6, the J call TRBJ2-1; 9 bases line up with TRBD2. The source material was peripheral blood, sampled from a patient treated with radiotherapy plus ipilimumab. CDR3 sequence (DNA): TGTGCCAGCAGCAAAAGCGTAGCGGGAGACCCTTACAATGAGCAGTTCTTC. It translates to CASSKSVAGDPYNEQFF.